The present T cell receptor (beta chain) was sequenced within a study of Ad26.COV2.S vaccination and SARS-CoV-2 variants. The overall study: Intramuscular Ad26.COV2.S doses were given once or twice, 56 days apart.

Notes on the study in general: Spike-specific CD8+ and CD4+ T cell responses reportedly showed substantial breadth after vaccination. Vaccinated individuals (as opposed to placebo recipients) had higher spike-specific TCR breadth.

Profiled with immunoSEQ multiplex PCR; TCRdb holds only in-frame clones, not every one. This sample has some 320,000 clones, with about 86% found just once. Treatment indicated: approximately 18 received Ad26.COV2.S at low or high dose, single or two shots; roughly five received placebo; per-sample allocation not given. Samples analyzed were those drawn on day 63 after the first vaccine or placebo injection. The individual, an adult aged 18-55 years, was a donor in Boston. Germline V CDR1 and CDR2: ENHRY, SYGVKD. The trim removed 6 bases at V and 3 bases at J, leaving 11 bases unmatched. The CDR3 length is 15 residues. With regard to this clone: Antigen unknown.

This TCR derives from a person aged 18-65 years who received the Ad26.COV2.S COVID-19 vaccine or a placebo. The chain joins TRBV10-3 to TRBJ2-7; TRBD1 matches 7 bases. Here the sequenced sample was peripheral blood, taken in a trial of Ad26.COV2.S vaccine versus placebo. DNA for the CDR3: TGTGCCATCAGCTACACCCTGGGACAGAACTACGAGCAGTACTTC. It translates to CAISYTLGQNYEQYF.